A single count supports the clone carrying this T cell receptor beta chain. The sample originates from a study of blood T cell repertoires in COVID-19. Libraries were prepared by immunoSEQ multiplex PCR; TCRdb keeps only in-frame clonotypes and omits some of them. The table shows around 56,000 clones, with more than 60% occurring only once. The CDR3 extends over 14 amino acids. V lost 4 bases, J lost 3 bases, and 11 bases lay in between. Germline CDR1 reads SGHRS; CDR2 reads YFSETQ. Source material: peripheral blood. The genes are TRBV5-1 and TRBJ1-5; D is perhaps TRBD1 (5 bases). The receptor was isolated from a woman in her 70s with acute or convalescent COVID-19. The CDR3: CASSLDSPNQPQHF. CDR3 DNA: TGCGCCAGCAGCCTAGACAGCCCCAATCAGCCCCAGCATTTT.